The T cell receptor beta chain under discussion was sequenced for a study of shared T cell receptors in the human thymus. Assay used: immunoSEQ multiplex PCR; TCRdb lists only in-frame clones, some missing. Of more than 550,000 clones listed, 80% to 90% are singletons. Trimming at V came to 2 bases and at J to 0 bases, leaving 9 bases not matched to a gene. Germline assignment: CDR1 SEHNR and CDR2 FQNEAQ (reference sequence). The CDR3 consists of 17 residues. This sample was shared with a second study, whose subject was human thymus T cells. According to that study: Finnish infants who were healthy and having corrective surgery for congenital heart defects made up the donors. Across thymic and blood repertoires, the usage of V and J genes appeared to be biased.

This receptor was identified in a boy in the first two years of life with a congenital heart defect. This chain links TRBV7-9 with TRBJ1-2; 7 bases match TRBD1. Sequenced sample: thymocytes. In DNA form, the CDR3 reads TGTGCCAGCAGCTTAAGTTTGAGGACAGGAACTAACTATGGCTACACCTTC. It codes for CASSLSLRTGTNYGYTF.